The 10 T cell receptor beta chains listed next were all sequenced from one sample in a study of OX40 agonist ivuxolimab in advanced cancers. Sequencing was performed with immunoSEQ multiplex PCR; in TCRdb, only in-frame clones are kept and a portion is missing. The repertoire consists of roughly 12,000 clones, with 90% occurring once and the leading ten covering about 70%. Sequencing used CD4+ or CD8+ T cells sorted from blood, obtained in a trial of the OX40 agonist ivuxolimab. These receptors were obtained from an adult with an advanced solid tumor such as melanoma, head and neck, liver or kidney cancer.

V and J are TRBV6-4 and TRBJ2-1; TRBD2 aligns across 10 bases. V gave up 1 base and J gave up 9 bases; unmatched junction bases: 3. The CDR3 contains 14 residues. Germline-derived CDR1 and CDR2 are MRHNA and SNTAGT. The CDR3 spells CASSDYRTSGEQFF. The DNA for the CDR3 is TGTGCCAGCAGTGACTATAGGACTAGCGGTGAGCAGTTCTTC.

This clone has a single count. V is TRBV25-1 and J is TRBJ1-1; D is unclear. This CDR3 is 11 amino acids long. Trimming pared 2 bases from V and 8 bases from J, leaving 6 bases between. Germline V gene data show CDR1 as MGHDK and CDR2 as SYGVNS. Here the CDR3 reads CASSEGREAFF. CDR3 DNA: TGTGCCAGCAGTGAAGGGAGAGAAGCTTTCTTT. Complete variable domain (other parts from reference TRBV25-1 and TRBJ1-1): EADIYQTPRYLVIGTGKKITLECSQTMGHDKMYWYQQDPGMELHLIHYSYGVNSTEKGDLSSESTVSRIRTEHFPLTLESARPSHTSQYLCASSEGREAFFGQGTRLTVV.

The chain combines TRBV19 with TRBJ2-2, with 12 bases aligning to TRBD2. V gave up 3 bases and J gave up 0 bases; unmatched junction bases: 5. CDR3 length equals 18 residues. The germline V gene has CDR1 LNHDA and CDR2 SQIVND (reference sequence). The CDR3 DNA sequence: TGTGCCAGTAGTATGTCGCTAGCGGGGGGGCCGAACACCGGGGAGCTGTTTTTT. Translation: CASSMSLAGGPNTGELFF.

This clone was recorded a few times. The gene calls are TRBV20-1 and TRBJ2-7; TRBD1 might be the D (6 bases). V was clipped by 6 bases and J by 6 bases, with 12 bases between them. The CDR3 has 11 amino acids. CDR1 is DFQATT and CDR2 is SNEGSKA in the germline V gene (reference sequence). CDR3 DNA: TGCAGTGCCATACGCAGGGGCGAGCAGTACTTC. Amino acids: CSAIRRGEQYF.

This chain connects TRBV5-4 to TRBJ2-5, with D possibly being TRBD2 (7 bases). V lost 4 bases and J lost 5, with 12 bases in between. This CDR3 contains 13 residues. Per germline, CDR1 SGHNT and CDR2 YYREEE (reference sequence). CDR3 amino acids: CASSVGGVETQYF. DNA of the CDR3: TGTGCCAGCAGCGTAGGGGGGGTGGAGACCCAGTACTTC.

This chain joins TRBV6-6 and TRBJ2-7; D unresolved. Germline-derived CDR1 and CDR2 are MNHNY and SVGAGI (reference sequence). Between the trimmed V and J ends, which lost 4 bases and 0 bases, there was a span of 7 bases. The CDR3 length is 13 residues. The CDR3 region is CASSWAVSYEQYF. The CDR3 DNA reads TGTGCCAGCAGTTGGGCCGTCTCCTACGAGCAGTACTTC.

The V call is TRBV21-1, the J call TRBJ2-1; no DNA check was done on the table's D call, TRBD2. TRBV21-1 is deemed a pseudogene. The CDR3 length is 13 residues. The CDR3 DNA is TGTGCCAGCAGCAAAGCCGGGAGGGGTGAGCAGTTCTTC. Protein: CASSKAGRGEQFF.

J is TRBJ2-1 and V is TRBV27; the D gene is possibly TRBD2 (6 bases). Trimming cost V 2 bases and J 3 bases, with 11 bases left between them. Looked up from germline, CDR1 is MNHEY and CDR2 is SMNVEV (reference sequence). The CDR3 has 15 amino acids. CDR3 protein: CASSLDSGFYNEQFF. The CDR3 DNA reads as TGTGCCAGCAGTTTAGATAGCGGCTTCTACAATGAGCAGTTCTTC.

The chain has TRBV6-5 and TRBJ2-7; 8 bases agree with TRBD2. The CDR3 totals 11 residues. V trimming: 7 bases; J trimming: 7 bases; junction bases outside the gene matches: 3. CDR1 is MNHEY and CDR2 is SVGAGI in the germline V gene. The CDR3 coding sequence is TGTGCCAGCACCCGCGGGGGGGAGCAGTACTTC. It encodes CASTRGGEQYF.

The chain joins TRBV2 to TRBJ2-1; D gene uncertain. The CDR3 spans 15 residues. V shed 7 bases and J shed 5 bases, with 18 bases lying between them. The germline CDR1 and CDR2 sequences are SNHLY and FYNNEI. DNA of the CDR3: TGTGCCAGCATACCGAGGTTTCCCGACCACAATGAGCAGTTCTTC. Protein: CASIPRFPDHNEQFF.